This T cell receptor beta chain was observed in a study of cytomegalovirus exposure and HLA in healthy donors (dated by TCRdb to about 2017). Context from the whole study: In an earlier analysis of 450 to 750 of the donors, 250 to 300 Gb of sequence data and 90 million to 120 million unique TCR beta sequences from about 190 million T cells were reported. An early release covering roughly 600 HLA-typed donors comprised about 300 gigabases of sequencing data and tens of millions of unique TCR sequences. Among the approximately 400 genotyped donors, under 90% belonged to the genetic ancestry cluster associated with self-reported Caucasian donors. The aim of the study was to test whether cataloging public T cell receptors could identify signatures of past pathogen exposure. The study profiled the T cell repertoires of hundreds of subjects by immunosequencing and related them to cytomegalovirus serostatus. A separate validation cohort of 100 to 150 different subjects was used in addition to the approximately 640-subject first cohort. To predict cytomegalovirus infection status, the study combined high-throughput TCR immunosequencing, statistical association of individual TCRs with disease status, and machine learning. A later analysis re-analyzed previously published TCR beta repertoires from 500 to 700 donors and added high-resolution HLA genotyping to study TCR occurrence patterns. The later analysis used no new phenotypic data to find candidate immune exposures, relying instead on TCR beta sequences and their occurrence across donors. To decide whether each TCR beta V gene segment behaved as functional or pseudogenic, an earlier analysis of some 580 of the donors relied on high-throughput TCR beta sequencing. Donor age, sex, ethnicity and CMV serostatus were compiled alongside the repertoire data. A later genetic analysis used genome-wide SNP genotypes for 398 of the 666 donors, treating that subset as a discovery cohort. Every discovery cohort repertoire had been produced on one sequencing platform. Both class I and class II loci were covered by HLA typing, at four-digit resolution. Typing coverage varied by locus: roughly 629-640 donors for A, B, C, DRB1 and DQB1; more than 500 for DQA1; 600 to 610 for DPA1; 450 to 480 for DPB1. Four to six DR-DQ haplotypes were handled as single units for association and clustering, since linkage in the cohort was strong. Among a few hundred genotyped donors of the cohort, an average of around 240,000 unique TCR beta nucleotide sequences were sequenced per donor, 15% to 20% of them non-productive. The paper as a whole reports these results and caveats: An association between a missense DCLRE1C variant and V-gene and J-gene trimming of TCR beta chains was found in a later genetic analysis and replicated in an independent cohort. Compared with the roughly 700-donor mean, donors in an Asian-associated ancestry cluster had fewer N-insertions in productive TCRs, according to a later genetic analysis. An earlier analysis of approximately 590 of the donors showed that most TCR beta V segments appeared in productive rearrangements either about 90% or about 30% of the time, which broadly matched IMGT annotations. A cluster of highly shared sequence variants was judged likely to represent a technical artifact of the sequencing pipeline. A later analysis associated 16,951 TCR beta sequences with specific HLA alleles at a false discovery rate of 0.05. Some IMGT-functional V segments, including TRBV6-2 and TRBV6-3, could not be told apart with the 87-base-pair reads, so those segments were excluded. In vitro tests confirmed that a few of the cytomegalovirus-associated TCR beta chains recognize cytomegalovirus antigens. In a later analysis, HLA-associated TCR beta chains showed more clonal expansion and lower generation probabilities than non-associated chains that were equally common. Approximately 16 rarely observed V segments, including chromosome 9 orphons, were excluded from the earlier analysis of a few hundred of the donors because counts were too low. In a later analysis, several top co-occurrence clusters were reported to appear linked to parvovirus B19, influenza, CMV and Epstein-Barr virus. Cytomegalovirus status was reported to be diagnosed by the classifier with high specificity and sensitivity in both the original and validation cohorts. Only TCR beta chains were sequenced in this cohort, and the absence of alpha or paired-chain data limited detectable features. It was suggested by the authors that the approach could potentially be generalized to other disease states and immunological phenotypes. Most CMV-associated TCR beta chains appeared to be HLA-restricted in a later analysis, and the HLA associations seemed to be driven largely by CMV exposure. In a later analysis, TCR association rates were found to vary across HLA loci, with the most associated TCRs seen for DRB1 alleles and the fewest for HLA-C alleles. When HLA alleles, especially DR and DQ, strongly co-occurred, TCR associations were difficult to assign to individual alleles. Across donors, most TCR sequences were observed very rarely, whereas some public TCRs were present in many individuals. Presence/absence analyses assumed roughly uniform sequencing depth across donors, an assumption that may not hold. Because HLA typing was unavailable for some donors at each locus, only the typed subset was used in association tests. The only immune exposure information available for the cohort was CMV serostatus. Correlated functional status among segregating V segments might be attributable to linkage disequilibrium, but an unknown experimental factor could not be ruled out. A further reported finding was that TCR beta sequences accurately predicted the HLA-A and HLA-B alleles for most subjects in the first cohort. The study listed approximately 150 TCR beta chains as associated with cytomegalovirus.

The germline V and J ends show losses of 2 bases and 2 bases respectively, and no gene match explains 11 bases of the junction. Sequences MNHNS (CDR1) and SASEGT (CDR2) are obtained from the germline V gene. The CDR3 spans 17 residues, from the cysteine through the valine. Solely the CDR3 DNA is kept, with 51 bases framed from the first base. The cohort was made up of around 720 healthy bone marrow donors. At the time of sampling, every cohort member was nominally healthy, though immune exposures that went unrecorded were likely present. The donor tested CMV seropositive, placing the donor among the roughly 270 seropositive members of the cohort. A peripheral blood sample was collected from each donor, and TCR beta sequencing was performed on peripheral blood mononuclear cells. Genomic DNA was extracted from the blood cell samples with the Qiagen DNeasy Blood Extraction Kit. As for this clone: Which antigen it targets is not known. Base qualities were left out, and no much larger clone turns up one base away.

The receptor library was made with the immunoSEQ multiplex PCR assay. For the multiplex PCR, a mixture combining 60 forward primers for TCR Vbeta segments and 13 reverse primers for TCR Jbeta segments was used. The CDR3 region of rearranged TCR beta genes was amplified from genomic DNA by a multiplex PCR assay. On the Illumina HiSeq System, the amplified TCR beta libraries were sequenced as 87-base-pair reads. The original methods were these. Across the roughly 700 repertoires, a later analysis counted some 81 million unique TCR beta chains, about 10 million of which were shared by at least two donors. A nearest-neighbor algorithm error-corrected the raw reads and collapsed the reads into unique sequences, merging closely related sequences to remove PCR and sequencing errors. V, D and J gene segments were assigned by aligning CDR3 sequences to IMGT reference sequences. For a sequence to be retained, a match of at least six nucleotides to both a V gene segment and a J gene segment was required. Rearrangements were classified as productive when the CDR3 lacked stop codons and remained in frame with V and J, and all other rearrangements were classified as non-productive. CDR3 was defined by IMGT convention, running from the second conserved V-encoded cysteine to the conserved J-encoded phenylalanine. The earlier analysis of 500 to 750 of the donors excluded any sequence lacking an unambiguous match to a single V gene segment. An earlier analysis of approximately 590 of the donors classified V segments as functional when productive rearrangements were above 56.7% and as segregating when the standard deviation between donors was above 5%. A statistical classification framework was built to diagnose cytomegalovirus status from the catalog of TCR beta chain sequences. V and J gene assignment, in a later analysis, came from comparing TCR nucleotide sequences with IMGT/GENE-DB human TR gene sequences. The TCRdist pipeline was used in a later analysis to assign CDR3 sequences and most-parsimonious VDJ recombination scenarios. A later analysis defined each TCR beta chain by its CDR3 amino acid sequence plus V-gene family, and excluded reads lacking a unique V-gene family. In a later analysis, 500 to 700 highly shared, low-generation-probability nucleotide sequences were removed to address suspected cross-contamination and a sequencing artifact. In a later analysis, a clonal expansion index for each public chain was calculated from normalized within-repertoire ranks of inferred template counts. In a later analysis, generation probabilities were computed using a VDJ recombination model fitted to out-of-frame rearrangements, and the results were checked against IGoR. A later analysis scored TCR-TCR, TCR-HLA and TCR-CMV co-occurrence with hypergeometric tests, applying a repertoire-size bias correction to TCR pairs. To estimate false discovery rates, a later analysis permuted the HLA or CMV assignments 20 times. A later analysis grouped co-occurring TCRs with DBSCAN, adding TCRdist sequence similarity when clustering within HLA-allele-positive subsets. For co-occurrence clustering, repertoires with fewer than 30,000 or more than 120,000 public chains were excluded, along with about five repertoires with anomalous nucleotide sharing. Imported from immuneACCESS, the table was reduced by TCRdb to in-frame sequences with V and J called. These copies leave out some clones; in studies compared against another copy, an unresolved V gene accounts for under half, and the cause of the remainder is not known. The V and J calls and clone size were taken over from that table, and D and trimming were inferred from the DNA. The sample records around 200,000 clones, more than 75% of which are singletons. Of the sample, 4.5% to 7% is held by the ten largest clones.

The receptor chain draws on TRBV6-1 and TRBJ2-7; the central 8 bases match TRBD1. The sequence came from a middle-aged man in good health and CMV-seropositive. The sequencing sample was made of PBMCs. The CDR3 protein sequence reads: CASSENVMRDRTYEQYV. The nucleotide sequence is TGTGCCAGCAGTGAAAACGTAATGCGGGACAGGACCTACGAGCAGTACGTC.